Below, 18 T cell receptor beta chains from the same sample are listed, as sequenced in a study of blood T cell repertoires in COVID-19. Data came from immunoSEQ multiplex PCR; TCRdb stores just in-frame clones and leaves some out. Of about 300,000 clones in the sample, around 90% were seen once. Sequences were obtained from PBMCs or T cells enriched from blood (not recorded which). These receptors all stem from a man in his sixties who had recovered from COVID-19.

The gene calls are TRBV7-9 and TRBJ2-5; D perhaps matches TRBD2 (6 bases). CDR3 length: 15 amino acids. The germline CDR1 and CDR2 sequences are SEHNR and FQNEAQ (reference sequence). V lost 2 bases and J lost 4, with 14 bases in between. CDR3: CASSLRENSRETQYF. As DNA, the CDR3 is TGTGCCAGCAGCTTACGGGAGAACTCGCGAGAGACCCAGTACTTC.

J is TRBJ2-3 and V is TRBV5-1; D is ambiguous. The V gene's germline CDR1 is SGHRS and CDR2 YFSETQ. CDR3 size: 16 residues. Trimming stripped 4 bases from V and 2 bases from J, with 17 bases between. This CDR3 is CASSTLTGTFTDTQYF. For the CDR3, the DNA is TGCGCCAGCAGCACCCTGACTGGCACCTTCACAGATACGCAGTATTTT.

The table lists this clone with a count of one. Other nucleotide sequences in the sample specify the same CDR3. CDR3 bases: TGTGCCAGCAGTCCGGGACTAGCCGCCTCCTACGAGCAGTACTTC. Amino acid sequence: CASSPGLAASYEQYF. The chain uses TRBV7-2 and TRBJ2-7; 9 nucleotides agree with TRBD2. J gave up 0 bases and V 6 bases, and 6 bases lay outside the gene matches. This CDR3 is 15 amino acids long. Germline V gene data show CDR1 as SGHTA and CDR2 as FQGNSA.

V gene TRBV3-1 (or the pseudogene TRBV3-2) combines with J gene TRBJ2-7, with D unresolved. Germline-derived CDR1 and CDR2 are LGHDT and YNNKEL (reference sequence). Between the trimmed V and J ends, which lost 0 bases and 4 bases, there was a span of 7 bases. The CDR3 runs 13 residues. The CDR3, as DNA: TGTGCCAGCAGCCAAGATACTAATTACGAGCAGTACTTC. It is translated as CASSQDTNYEQYF.

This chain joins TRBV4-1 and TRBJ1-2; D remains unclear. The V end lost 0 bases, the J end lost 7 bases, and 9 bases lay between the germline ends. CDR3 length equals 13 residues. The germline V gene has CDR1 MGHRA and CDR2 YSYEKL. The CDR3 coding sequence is TGCGCCAGCAGCCAAGATTCGGGTATTGGCTACACCTTC. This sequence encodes CASSQDSGIGYTF.

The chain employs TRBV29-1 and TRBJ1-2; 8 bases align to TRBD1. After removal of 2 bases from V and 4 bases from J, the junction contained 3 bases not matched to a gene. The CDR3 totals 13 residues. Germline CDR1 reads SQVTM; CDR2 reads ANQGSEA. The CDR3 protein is CSVEPQGAYGYTF. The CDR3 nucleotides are TGCAGCGTTGAACCCCAGGGGGCCTATGGCTACACCTTC.

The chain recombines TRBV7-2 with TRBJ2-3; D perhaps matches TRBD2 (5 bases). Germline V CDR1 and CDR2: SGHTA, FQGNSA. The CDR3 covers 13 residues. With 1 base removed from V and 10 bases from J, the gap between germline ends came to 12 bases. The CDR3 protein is CASSLEARVPQYF. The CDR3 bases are TGTGCCAGCAGCTTAGAGGCGCGGGTCCCGCAGTATTTT.

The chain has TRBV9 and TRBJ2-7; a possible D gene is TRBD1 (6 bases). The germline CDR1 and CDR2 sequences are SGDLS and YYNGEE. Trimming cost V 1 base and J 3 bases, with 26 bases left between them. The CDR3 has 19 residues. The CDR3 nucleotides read TGTGCCAGCAGCGTAAAGTCGGGTGAGAGTGGGACACTTAACTACGAGCAGTACTTC. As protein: CASSVKSGESGTLNYEQYF.

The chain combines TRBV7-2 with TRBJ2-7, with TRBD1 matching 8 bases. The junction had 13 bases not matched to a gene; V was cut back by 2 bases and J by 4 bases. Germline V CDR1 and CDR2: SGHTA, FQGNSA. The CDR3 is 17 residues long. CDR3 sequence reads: CASSLSWVTGVIYEQYF. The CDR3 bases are TGTGCCAGCAGCTTAAGTTGGGTGACAGGGGTGATATACGAGCAGTACTTC.

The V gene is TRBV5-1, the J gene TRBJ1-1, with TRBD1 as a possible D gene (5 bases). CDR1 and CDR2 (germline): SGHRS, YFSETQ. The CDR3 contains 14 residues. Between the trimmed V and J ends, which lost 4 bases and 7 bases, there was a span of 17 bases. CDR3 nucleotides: TGCGCCAGCAGCCCGCATTCCGGGGGGGTTGAAGCTTTCTTT. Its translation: CASSPHSGGVEAFF.

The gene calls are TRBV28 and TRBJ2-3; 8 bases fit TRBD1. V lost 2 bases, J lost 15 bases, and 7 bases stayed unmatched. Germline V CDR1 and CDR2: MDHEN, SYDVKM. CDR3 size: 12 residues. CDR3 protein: CASSLRQGTIYF. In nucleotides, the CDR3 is TGTGCCAGCAGTTTAAGACAGGGGACCATCTATTTT.

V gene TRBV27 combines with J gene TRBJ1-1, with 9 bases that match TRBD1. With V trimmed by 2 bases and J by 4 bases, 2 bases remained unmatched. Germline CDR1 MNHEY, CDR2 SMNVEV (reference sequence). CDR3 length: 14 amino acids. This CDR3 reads CASSLMTGGTEAFF. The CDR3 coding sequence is TGTGCCAGCAGTTTAATGACAGGGGGCACTGAAGCTTTCTTT.

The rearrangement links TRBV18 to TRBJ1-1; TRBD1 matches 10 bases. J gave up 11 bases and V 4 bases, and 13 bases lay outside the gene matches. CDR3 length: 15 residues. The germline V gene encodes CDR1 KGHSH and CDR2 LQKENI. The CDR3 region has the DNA TGTGCCAGCTCACTCAGGACAGGGGGAACTGCCAAGGCTTTCTTT. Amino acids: CASSLRTGGTAKAFF. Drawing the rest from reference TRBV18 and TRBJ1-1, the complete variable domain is NAGVMQNPRHLVRRRGQEARLRCSPMKGHSHVYWYRQLPEEGLKFMVYLQKENIIDESGMPKERFSAEFPKEGPSILRIQQVVRGDSAAYFCASSLRTGGTAKAFFGQGTRLTVV.

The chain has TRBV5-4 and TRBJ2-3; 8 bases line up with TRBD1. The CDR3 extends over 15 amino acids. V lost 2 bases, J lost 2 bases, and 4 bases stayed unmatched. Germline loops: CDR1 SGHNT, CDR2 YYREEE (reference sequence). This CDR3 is CASSLGQGYTDTQYF. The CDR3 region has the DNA TGTGCCAGCAGCTTAGGACAGGGATACACAGATACGCAGTATTTT.

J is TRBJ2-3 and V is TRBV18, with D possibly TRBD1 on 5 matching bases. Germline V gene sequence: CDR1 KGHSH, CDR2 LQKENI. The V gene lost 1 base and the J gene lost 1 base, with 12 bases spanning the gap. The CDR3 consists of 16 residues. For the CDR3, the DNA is TGTGCCAGCTCACCACTATCAGGGCCCCGCACAGATACGCAGTATTTT. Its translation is CASSPLSGPRTDTQYF.

CDR3 nucleotide sequence: TGTGCCAGCAGCTTCTTGCCTAGCACGGCCGGGGAGCTGTTTTTT. This gives the protein CASSFLPSTAGELFF. This chain connects TRBV7-2 to TRBJ2-2, with D possibly being TRBD2 (5 bases). This CDR3 spans 15 amino acids. V was pared by 3 bases and J by 6 bases, with 14 bases between. Germline loops: CDR1 SGHTA, CDR2 FQGNSA.

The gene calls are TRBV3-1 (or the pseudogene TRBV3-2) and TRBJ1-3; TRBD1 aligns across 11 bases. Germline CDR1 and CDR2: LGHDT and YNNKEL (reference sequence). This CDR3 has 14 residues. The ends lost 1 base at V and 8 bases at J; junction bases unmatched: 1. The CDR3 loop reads CASSQGTGGYTIYF. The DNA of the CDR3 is TGTGCCAGCAGCCAAGGGACAGGGGGCTACACCATATATTTT.

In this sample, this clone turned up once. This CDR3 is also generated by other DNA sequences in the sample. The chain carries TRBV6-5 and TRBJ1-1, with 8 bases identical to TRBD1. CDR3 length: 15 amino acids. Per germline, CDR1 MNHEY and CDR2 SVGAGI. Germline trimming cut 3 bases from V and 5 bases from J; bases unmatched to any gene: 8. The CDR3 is CASSYPGQGRTEAFF. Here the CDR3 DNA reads TGTGCCAGCAGTTATCCCGGACAGGGTCGGACTGAAGCTTTCTTT.